The clone carrying this T cell receptor beta chain was detected many times. The antigen is undetermined. These data are taken from a study of T-cell reconstitution after alpha-beta-depleted transplantation in children. Study-wide findings and caveats: It was newly produced T cells that mostly accounted for T-cell counts and diversity one year after transplant. Several hundred expanded graft clones reportedly gave rise to the alpha-beta T cells present about two months after transplant.

Per the germline V gene, CDR1 is MDHEN and CDR2 is SYDVKM. Between the trimmed V and J ends, which lost 1 base and 11 bases, there was a span of 7 bases. The CDR3 is made up of 11 amino acids. Preparation of the TCRbeta library was carried out with unique molecular identifiers. TCRdb reprocessed the PCR reads via MiXCR and lists one record per CDR3 protein. The sample contains about 100,000 distinct CDR3 sequences, around 5.9% of which appear only once. This TCR was recovered from a female patient aged 2 to 10 who had a stem cell transplant for Fanconi anemia, so the T cells may come from the graft donor. The source was PBMCs, mostly from graft donor cells, collected 60 days after TCRalphabeta/CD19-depleted stem cell transplant. J is TRBJ2-3 and V is TRBV28; no clear D gene. CDR3 amino acids: CASSLSDRQYF. Written as DNA, the CDR3 is TGTGCCAGCAGTTTATCGGATCGGCAGTATTTT.